Sequencing of this T cell receptor beta chain was carried out in a study of T-cell memory formation after mild COVID-19 (dated by TCRdb to about 2021). Regarding the study in general: Most TCR sequence clusters were specific to one of the two donors. Two young, previously healthy adult volunteers made up the cohort, one male and one female. In two donors, T-cell clones that expanded and contracted after mild COVID-19 were followed by sequencing TCRalpha and TCRbeta repertoires longitudinally. Broad study findings and their caveats: Only a couple of mild cases were covered in the study, and larger cohorts including severe cases with pre-infection samples were considered necessary. Contracting CD4+ clones were located mainly in the CM and EM memory subsets, whereas CD8+ clones were found to be enriched in EMRA. The detection of some responding clones in pre-infection memory suggests that pre-existing cross-reactive memory T cells joined the SARS-CoV-2 response. Clones that contracted from day 15 to 85 showed balanced CD4/CD8 phenotypes, whereas a second wave of clones that expanded from day 15 to 37 leaned towards CD4+. Whether the second-wave clones peaking on day 37 were SARS-CoV-2 specific was not confirmed.

From the cysteine up to the phenylalanine, the CDR3 has a length of 16 residues. This entry keeps only the CDR3 DNA: 48 bases, framed from base 1. CDR1 and CDR2, per the germline V gene, are SGHRS and YFSETQ. Trimming costs V 0 bases and J 5 bases, and their ends lie 17 bases apart. PBMCs were isolated by Ficoll-Paque density gradient centrifugation. This clonotype showed up many times. This clone's antigen is unknown. No base quality values were provided; no much bigger clone lies one nucleotide off. Instrument used: Illumina NovaSeq 6000. TCRalpha and TCRbeta cDNA libraries were built by 5'RACE with constant-segment primers, adding sample barcodes and unique molecular identifiers. Trizol reagent was used to extract RNA from every sample. The libraries were amplified in two PCR steps, and the second step added a second sample barcode and Illumina TruSeq adapters. Libraries were sequenced on an Illumina NovaSeq with 2 x 150 bp paired-end reads. Under the source paper's analysis protocol: Demultiplexing of reads and collapsing into UMI-guided consensus sequences were performed with migec v1.2.7. Using mixcr v2.1.11, the UMI consensuses were aligned to TRA and TRB V and J templates and assembled into clonotypes. A clonotype was counted as expanded or contracted only when both edgeR and NoisET called the clonotype significant, with the noise models trained on biological replicates. For edgeR calls, the thresholds were a false discovery rate-adjusted p below 0.01 and a log2 fold-change of 1. PCA with hierarchical clustering of max-normalized trajectories of the 1000 most abundant clonotypes was used as exploratory dynamics analysis. Separately sequenced CD4+ and CD8+ repertoires were used to assign the CD4 or CD8 phenotype of responding clones. TCRdb reran the public reads through fastp at Q25 and MiXCR, keeping productive beta chains. Under each unique CDR3 protein, matching rows form one entry showing the most common genes and DNA. V and J calls and clone size were set by TCRdb, not the authors. For this sample the table gives about 430,000 distinct CDR3 sequences, of which roughly 24% were detected only once. The ten biggest clones cover around 9.5% of the sample.

This receptor was taken from an adult woman who had mild COVID-19 (a few samples of this study predate the infection). The sample titles of this study are shuffled in the database, so cell type and time point are left out; the donor was told from shared clones. The sample taken for sequencing was PBMCs or a T cell subset sorted from them (not recorded which). The chain is encoded by TRBV5-1 joined to TRBJ2-5; TRBD1 is possibly the D segment (5 matching bases). CDR3 sequence: CASSLGSQGSSETQYF. In nucleotides, the sequence is TGCGCCAGCAGCTTGGGGTCCCAGGGCTCGTCGGAGACCCAGTACTTC.